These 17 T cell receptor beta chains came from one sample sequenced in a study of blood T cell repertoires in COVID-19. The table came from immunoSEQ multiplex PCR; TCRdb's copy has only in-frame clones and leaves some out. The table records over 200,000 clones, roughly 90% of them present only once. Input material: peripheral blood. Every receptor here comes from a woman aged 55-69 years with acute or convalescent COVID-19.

The CDR3 loop reads CASSNTRLAGRGTQYF. DNA for the CDR3: TGTGCCAGCAGCAACACCCGACTAGCGGGAAGGGGGACCCAGTACTTC. The chain uses TRBV28 and TRBJ2-5; TRBD2 matches at 11 bases. The ends lost 6 bases at V and 7 bases at J; junction bases unmatched: 13. The CDR3 has 16 amino acids. Germline V CDR1 and CDR2: MDHEN, SYDVKM.

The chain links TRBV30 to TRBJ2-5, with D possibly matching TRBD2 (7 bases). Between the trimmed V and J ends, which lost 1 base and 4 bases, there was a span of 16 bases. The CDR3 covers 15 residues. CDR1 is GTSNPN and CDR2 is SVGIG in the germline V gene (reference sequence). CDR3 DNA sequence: TGTGCCTGGAGTGGGGGGGGGCGAGTGACAGAGACCCAGTACTTC. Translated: CAWSGGGRVTETQYF.

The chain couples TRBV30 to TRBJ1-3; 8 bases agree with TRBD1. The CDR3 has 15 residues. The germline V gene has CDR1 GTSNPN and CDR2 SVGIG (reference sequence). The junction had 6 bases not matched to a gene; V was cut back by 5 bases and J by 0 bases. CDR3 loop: CAWRPGTGSGNTIYF. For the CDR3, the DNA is TGTGCCTGGCGTCCCGGGACAGGCTCTGGAAACACCATATATTTT.

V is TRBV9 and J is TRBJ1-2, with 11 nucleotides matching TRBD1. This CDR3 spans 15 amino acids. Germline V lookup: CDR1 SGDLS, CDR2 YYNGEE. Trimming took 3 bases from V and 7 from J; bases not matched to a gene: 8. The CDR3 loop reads CASSAQPGQGVGYTF. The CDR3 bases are TGTGCCAGCAGCGCCCAGCCGGGACAGGGGGTTGGCTACACCTTC.

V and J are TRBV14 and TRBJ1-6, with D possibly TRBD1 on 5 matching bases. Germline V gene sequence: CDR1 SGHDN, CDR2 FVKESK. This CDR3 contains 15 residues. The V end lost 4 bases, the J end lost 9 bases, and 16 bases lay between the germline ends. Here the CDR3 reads CASSLNFQGSSPLHF. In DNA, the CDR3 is TGTGCCAGCAGCCTCAATTTTCAGGGAAGTTCACCCCTCCACTTT.

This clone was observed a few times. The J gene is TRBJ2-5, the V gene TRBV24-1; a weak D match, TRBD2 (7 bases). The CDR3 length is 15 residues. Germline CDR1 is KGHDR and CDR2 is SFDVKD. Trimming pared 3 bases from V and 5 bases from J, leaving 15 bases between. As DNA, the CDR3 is TGTGCCACCAGTGATCCCCGAAGGGGGGGCGAGACCCAGTACTTC. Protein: CATSDPRRGGETQYF.

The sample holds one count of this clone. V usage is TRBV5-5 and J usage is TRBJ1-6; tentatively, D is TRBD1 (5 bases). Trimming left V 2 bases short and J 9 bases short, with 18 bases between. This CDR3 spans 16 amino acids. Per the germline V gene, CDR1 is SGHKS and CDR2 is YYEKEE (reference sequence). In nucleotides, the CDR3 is TGTGCCAGCAGCTTACCCCTCCCGGGGGAAGGTTCACCCCTCCACTTT. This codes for CASSLPLPGEGSPLHF. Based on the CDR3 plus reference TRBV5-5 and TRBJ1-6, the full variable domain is DAGVTQSPTHLIKTRGQQVTLRCSPISGHKSVSWYQQVLGQGPQFIFQYYEKEERGRGNFPDRFSARQFPNYSSELNVNALLLGDSALYLCASSLPLPGEGSPLHFGNGTRLTVT.

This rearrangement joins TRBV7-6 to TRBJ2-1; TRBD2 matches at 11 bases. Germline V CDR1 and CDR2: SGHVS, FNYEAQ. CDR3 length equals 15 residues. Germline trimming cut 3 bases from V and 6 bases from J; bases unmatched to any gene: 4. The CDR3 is CASSFVAGGPNEQFF. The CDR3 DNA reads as TGTGCCAGCAGCTTCGTAGCGGGGGGGCCCAATGAGCAGTTCTTC.

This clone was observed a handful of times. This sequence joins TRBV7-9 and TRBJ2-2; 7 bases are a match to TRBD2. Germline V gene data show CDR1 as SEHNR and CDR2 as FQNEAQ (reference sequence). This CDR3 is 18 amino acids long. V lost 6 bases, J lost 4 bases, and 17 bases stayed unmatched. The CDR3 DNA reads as TGTGCCAGCAGTCCACATAGCCCGCTAGCGGTCTTCACCGGGGAGCTGTTTTTT. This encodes CASSPHSPLAVFTGELFF.

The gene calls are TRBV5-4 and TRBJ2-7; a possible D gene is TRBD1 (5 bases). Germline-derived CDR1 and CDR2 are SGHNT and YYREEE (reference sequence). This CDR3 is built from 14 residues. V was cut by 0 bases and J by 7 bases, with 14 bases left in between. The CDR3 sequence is CASSLVVGLREQYF. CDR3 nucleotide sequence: TGTGCCAGCAGCTTGGTTGTGGGGCTGAGGGAGCAGTACTTC.

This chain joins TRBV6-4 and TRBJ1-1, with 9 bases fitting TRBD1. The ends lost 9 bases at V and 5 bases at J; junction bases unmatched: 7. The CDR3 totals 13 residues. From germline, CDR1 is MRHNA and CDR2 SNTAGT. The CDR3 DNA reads TGTGCCAGTGGACAGGGGAGGGGGACTGAAGCTTTCTTT. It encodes CASGQGRGTEAFF.

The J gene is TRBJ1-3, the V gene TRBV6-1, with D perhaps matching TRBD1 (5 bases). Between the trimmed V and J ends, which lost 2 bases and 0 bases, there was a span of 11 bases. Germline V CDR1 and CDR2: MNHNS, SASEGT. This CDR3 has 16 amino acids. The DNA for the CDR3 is TGTGCCAGCAGTGAACGCGGGACGGGCTCTGGAAACACCATATATTTT. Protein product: CASSERGTGSGNTIYF.

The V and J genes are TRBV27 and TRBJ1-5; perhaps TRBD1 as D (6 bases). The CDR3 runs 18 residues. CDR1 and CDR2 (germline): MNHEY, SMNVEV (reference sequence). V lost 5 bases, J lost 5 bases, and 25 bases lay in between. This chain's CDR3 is CASSPFRVRQGWDQPQHF. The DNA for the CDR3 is TGTGCCAGCAGTCCTTTCCGGGTCAGGCAGGGGTGGGATCAGCCCCAGCATTTT.

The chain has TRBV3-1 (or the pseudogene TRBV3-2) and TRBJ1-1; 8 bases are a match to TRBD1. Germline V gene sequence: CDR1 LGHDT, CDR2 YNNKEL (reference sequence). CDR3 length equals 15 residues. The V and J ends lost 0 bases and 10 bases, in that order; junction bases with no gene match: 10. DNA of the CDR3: TGTGCCAGCAGCCAAGAAGGGACAGGTCTAGTCAGAGCTTTCTTT. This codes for CASSQEGTGLVRAFF.

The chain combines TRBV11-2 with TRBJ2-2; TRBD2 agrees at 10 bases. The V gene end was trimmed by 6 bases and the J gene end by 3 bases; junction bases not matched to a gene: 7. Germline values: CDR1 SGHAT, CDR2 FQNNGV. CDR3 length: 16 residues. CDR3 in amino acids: CASRGLAGAYTGELFF. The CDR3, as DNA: TGTGCCAGCAGGGGGCTAGCGGGGGCGTACACCGGGGAGCTGTTTTTT.

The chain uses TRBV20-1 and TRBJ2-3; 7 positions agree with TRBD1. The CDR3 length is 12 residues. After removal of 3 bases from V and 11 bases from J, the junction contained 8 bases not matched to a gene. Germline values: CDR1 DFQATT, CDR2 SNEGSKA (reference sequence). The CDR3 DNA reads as TGCAGTGCTAGTCGAACAGGGGAAGGGCAGTATTTT. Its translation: CSASRTGEGQYF.

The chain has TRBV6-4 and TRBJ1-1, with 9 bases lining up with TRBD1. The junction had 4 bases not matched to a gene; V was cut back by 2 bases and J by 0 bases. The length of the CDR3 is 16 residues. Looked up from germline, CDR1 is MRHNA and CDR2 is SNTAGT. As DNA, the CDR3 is TGTGCCAGCAGTGACGCGGGACAGGGAATGAACACTGAAGCTTTCTTT. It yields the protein CASSDAGQGMNTEAFF.